These 32 T cell receptor beta chains came from one sample sequenced in a study of blood T cells in healthy people across ages. Then a second PCR, running about 6 to 11 cycles, was carried out with a sample-barcoded 5' primer and a J-beta primer mix. Each CDR3 protein is one row after TCRdb ran MiXCR on the 5' RACE reads. The profile shows hundreds of thousands of distinct CDR3 sequences, roughly three fifths of them singletons. Input material: blood. The receptors originated from a middle-aged man in good health.

V is TRBV12-3 or TRBV12-4 and J is TRBJ2-5, with 10 bases matching TRBD1. The J call may be wrong; the DNA end is better matched by TRBJ2-7. The CDR3 covers 15 residues. The CDR3 DNA reads as TGTGCCAGCAGTTTACGGGGACAGGGGACATACGAGCAGTACTTC. Encoded protein: CASSLRGQGTYEQYF.

The chain combines TRBV29-1 with TRBJ2-1; D is unresolved. Trimming pared 3 bases from V and 12 bases from J, leaving 15 bases between. This CDR3 is 12 amino acids long. The germline gives CDR1 SQVTM, CDR2 ANQGSEA. The CDR3 protein is CSVEGQSSGQFF. CDR3 DNA: TGCAGCGTTGAGGGCCAAAGCTCGGGGCAGTTCTTC.

DNA of the CDR3: TGTGCCAGCAGCTTAGCCGATCTCGACAGGGGGCTTAGTGAGCAGTTCTTC. Its protein is CASSLADLDRGLSEQFF. This sequence joins TRBV7-6 and TRBJ2-1, with TRBD1 matching 10 bases. Germline trimming cut 0 bases from V and 9 bases from J; bases unmatched to any gene: 11. Germline V lookup: CDR1 SGHVS, CDR2 FNYEAQ. This CDR3 has 17 residues.

This clonotype was observed a single time. The CDR3, as DNA: TGTGCCAGCAGCTTAACAGCGGGAGCCTCTCAAGAGACCCAGTACTTC. It translates to CASSLTAGASQETQYF. V is TRBV7-2 and J is TRBJ2-5, with 8 bases fitting TRBD2. The CDR3 covers 16 residues. Germline CDR1 and CDR2: SGHTA and FQGNSA. The V segment lost 2 bases and the J segment 2 bases; nucleotides outside the gene matches: 7. The whole variable domain, filled in from reference TRBV7-2 and TRBJ2-5, reads GAGVSQSPSNKVTEKGKDVELRCDPISGHTALYWYRQSLGQGLEFLIYFQGNSAPDKSGLPSDRFSAERTGGSVSTLTIQRTQQEDSAVYLCASSLTAGASQETQYFGPGTRLLVL.

The rearrangement joins TRBV20-1 to TRBJ1-1; 8 nucleotides agree with TRBD1. The germline V gene encodes CDR1 DFQATT and CDR2 SNEGSKA (reference sequence). CDR3 size: 16 residues. Losses at the gene ends were 3 bases for V and 5 bases for J; bases not matched to a gene: 14. The CDR3 DNA is TGCAGTGCTAGTCCGGACAGGGCAAAAACTTGGACTGAAGCTTTCTTT. Its translation is CSASPDRAKTWTEAFF.

This clonotype has just a few counts. The chain combines TRBV29-1 with TRBJ2-1; 14 positions match TRBD2. CDR1 is SQVTM and CDR2 is ANQGSEA in the germline V gene. The ends lost 4 bases at V and 8 bases at J; junction bases unmatched: 7. The CDR3 sequence is 15 residues long. In DNA, the CDR3 is TGCAGCGTTGTGGGACTAGCGGGAGTGAAAGATGAGCAGTTCTTC. Its protein is CSVVGLAGVKDEQFF.

This clonotype has only a few counts. The chain is built from TRBV12-3 or TRBV12-4 and TRBJ1-3; tentative D call: TRBD1 (5 bases). With 3 bases removed from V and 0 bases from J, the gap between germline ends came to 6 bases. The CDR3 totals 14 residues. This CDR3 reads CASSLGGSGNTIYF. The CDR3 DNA reads as TGTGCCAGCAGTTTGGGGGGCTCTGGAAACACCATATATTTT.

The V gene is TRBV6-5, the J gene TRBJ2-3; D remains ambiguous. V lost 2 bases and J 2 bases, leaving 14 bases between the germline ends. The germline gives CDR1 MNHEY, CDR2 SVGAGI. CDR3 length equals 16 residues. The chain's CDR3 is CASSYLGTADTDTQYF. The CDR3 coding sequence is TGTGCCAGCAGTTACCTCGGAACAGCTGACACAGATACGCAGTATTTT.

This chain joins TRBV10-3 and TRBJ2-7, with 7 bases lining up with TRBD1. The CDR3 has 14 residues. J was trimmed by 1 base and V by 4 bases; bases with no gene match: 4. Germline V gene data show CDR1 as ENHRY and CDR2 as SYGVKD. CDR3 sequence: CAISGWGQSYEQYF. For the CDR3, the DNA is TGTGCCATCAGTGGATGGGGACAGTCCTACGAGCAGTACTTC.

This chain uses TRBV20-1 with TRBJ2-7; 7 nucleotides line up with TRBD1. Gene TRBJ2-5 matches the end of the DNA better, so the J call may be wrong. The CDR3 length is 13 residues. Germline lookup yields CDR1 DFQATT and CDR2 SNEGSKA (reference sequence). In DNA form, the CDR3 reads TGCAGTGTTCGGGACAGCCGCCGGGAGACCCAGTACTTC. Translating gives CSVRDSRRETQYF.

The chain uses TRBV6-6 and TRBJ2-5, with TRBD2 matching 8 bases. Germline CDR1 reads MNHNY; CDR2 reads SVGAGI (reference sequence). Trimming took 9 bases from V and 2 from J; bases not matched to a gene: 11. The CDR3 has 15 amino acids. The CDR3, as DNA: TGTGCCAGTTCCGAAGGGCGGGGGGAACAAGAGACCCAGTACTTC. It encodes CASSEGRGEQETQYF.

This chain connects TRBV6-1 to TRBJ2-5, with 7 bases matching TRBD1. The CDR3 has 15 residues. The germline V gene has CDR1 MNHNS and CDR2 SASEGT. Trimming at V came to 2 bases and at J to 1 base, leaving 4 bases not matched to a gene. In nucleotides, the CDR3 is TGTGCCAGCAGTGAAATGGGACAGATCCAAGAGACCCAGTACTTC. It encodes CASSEMGQIQETQYF.

The CDR3 here is CASSQEFHSGIDVLTF. The CDR3, as DNA: TGCGCCAGCAGCCAAGAGTTTCATTCAGGGATTGACGTCCTGACTTTC. The chain carries TRBV4-3 and TRBJ2-6, with a weak D call TRBD1 (5 bases). This CDR3 comprises 16 residues. Trimming left V 0 bases short and J 11 bases short, with 17 bases between. CDR1 LGHNA and CDR2 YSLEER come from the germline V gene.

This sequence joins TRBV15 and TRBJ2-4; D is possibly TRBD1 (5 bases). The length of the CDR3 is 17 residues. The germline V gene encodes CDR1 LNHNV and CDR2 YYDKDF (reference sequence). The V and J ends lost 1 base and 7 bases respectively, with 20 bases between them. The CDR3 region is CATSRVVEDSRRNIQYF. The CDR3 bases are TGTGCCACCAGCAGAGTGGTGGAAGACAGCCGTCGGAACATTCAGTACTTC.

This clonotype was counted a few times. This rearrangement joins TRBV20-1 to TRBJ1-4, with D perhaps TRBD1 (5 bases). Trimming cost V 0 bases and J 7 bases, with 12 bases left between them. Germline V gene sequence: CDR1 DFQATT, CDR2 SNEGSKA (reference sequence). CDR3 length: 14 residues. The CDR3 protein is CSARDRRVTEKLFF. DNA for the CDR3: TGCAGTGCTAGAGATCGCAGGGTAACTGAAAAACTGTTTTTT.

In its sample, this clonotype was seen a few times. V and J are TRBV6-5 and TRBJ2-5; the match to TRBD1 covers 7 bases. The trim removed 0 bases at V and 6 bases at J, leaving 10 bases unmatched. The CDR3 has 16 amino acids. Germline V lookup: CDR1 MNHEY, CDR2 SVGAGI. DNA for the CDR3: TGTGCCAGCAGTTACTCAGGGGCCGGGACAGCGAAGACCCAGTACTTC. It codes for CASSYSGAGTAKTQYF.

The rearrangement joins TRBV12-3 or TRBV12-4 to TRBJ2-4, with D uncertain. V dropped 5 bases and J dropped 3 bases, with 8 bases sitting between them. The CDR3 consists of 13 residues. The CDR3 loop is CASSAGVKNIQYF. CDR3 coding DNA: TGTGCCAGCAGTGCAGGTGTCAAAAACATTCAGTACTTC.

The gene calls are TRBV18 and TRBJ2-1; tentatively, D is TRBD2 (6 bases). Trimming removed 0 bases at V and 10 bases at J, with 10 bases between. The V gene's germline CDR1 is KGHSH and CDR2 LQKENI. CDR3 size: 13 residues. The CDR3 loop is CASSPPGSGEQFF. As DNA, the CDR3 is TGTGCCAGCTCACCACCAGGTAGCGGCGAGCAGTTCTTC. The whole variable domain, remainder taken from reference TRBV18 and TRBJ2-1, is NAGVMQNPRHLVRRRGQEARLRCSPMKGHSHVYWYRQLPEEGLKFMVYLQKENIIDESGMPKERFSAEFPKEGPSILRIQQVVRGDSAAYFCASSPPGSGEQFFGPGTRLTVL.

There are a few counts of this clonotype. V gene TRBV5-1 combines with J gene TRBJ2-7; weak D call: TRBD1 (6 bases). Trimming stripped 3 bases from V and 2 bases from J, with 18 bases between. The CDR3 totals 16 residues. CDR1 and CDR2 (germline): SGHRS, YFSETQ. The CDR3 region is CASSSKTGRATYEQYF. For the CDR3, the DNA is TGCGCCAGCAGCTCGAAGACAGGAAGGGCCACCTACGAGCAGTACTTC.

The CDR3 sequence: CASSRGRTNEKLFF. CDR3 coding DNA: TGTGCCAGCAGCAGAGGTCGCACTAATGAAAAACTGTTTTTT. The chain uses TRBV9 and TRBJ1-4; D gene ambiguous. CDR1 SGDLS and CDR2 YYNGEE come from the germline V gene. Trimming took off 4 bases at V and 2 bases at J, with 9 bases between the two ends. The CDR3 is 14 residues long.

The CDR3 DNA follows: TGCGCCAGCAGTGAAAGGAACACTGAAGCTTTCTTT. This sequence encodes CASSERNTEAFF. This chain links TRBV5-1 with TRBJ1-1; no firm D call. Trimming pared 5 bases from V and 1 base from J, leaving 6 bases between. The CDR3 runs 12 residues. Germline V gives CDR1 SGHRS, CDR2 YFSETQ.

This clonotype was counted only a few times. The chain has TRBV29-1 and TRBJ2-5, with a tentative D call TRBD1 (6 bases). This CDR3 is 13 amino acids long. Deletions cut 7 bases from V and 6 bases from J, with 18 bases between. The germline V gene has CDR1 SQVTM and CDR2 ANQGSEA. The CDR3 spells CSAPGQGMKTQYF. The CDR3, as DNA: TGCAGCGCTCCGGGTCAGGGGATGAAGACCCAGTACTTC.

A single count supports this clonotype. The chain is built from TRBV5-1 and TRBJ2-1; the match to TRBD1 covers 9 bases. The trim removed 6 bases at V and 13 bases at J, leaving 14 bases unmatched. Per germline, CDR1 SGHRS and CDR2 YFSETQ. This CDR3 is 14 amino acids long. This CDR3 is CASKQGALSETQFF. The CDR3 DNA follows: TGCGCCAGCAAACAGGGGGCGCTTTCGGAGACCCAGTTCTTC.

The gene calls are TRBV20-1 and TRBJ2-4; the D is unclear. Trimming shortened V by 1 base and J by 6 bases, and 13 bases separated the two germline ends. The CDR3 runs 14 residues. Germline V gene lookup returns CDR1 DFQATT and CDR2 SNEGSKA (reference sequence). This CDR3 reads CSARAIASVNIQYF. DNA of the CDR3: TGCAGTGCTAGAGCAATAGCTTCCGTAAACATTCAGTACTTC.

The chain employs TRBV15 and TRBJ2-7; 7 nucleotides agree with TRBD1. V shed 0 bases and J 3 bases; nucleotides not matched to a gene: 14. The CDR3 covers 18 residues. Germline assignment: CDR1 LNHNV and CDR2 YYDKDF (reference sequence). CDR3 amino acids: CATSRDANPGQLFYEQYF. Written as DNA, the CDR3 is TGTGCCACCAGCAGAGACGCCAACCCGGGACAGCTCTTCTACGAGCAGTACTTC.

The rearrangement links TRBV7-8 to TRBJ2-3; D remains unclear. CDR1 is SGHVS and CDR2 is FQNEAQ in the germline V gene. V was trimmed by 1 base and J by 1 base, leaving 6 bases between them. This CDR3 spans 14 amino acids. The CDR3, as DNA: TGTGCCAGCAGCTTAGTGTTGGGCACAGATACGCAGTATTTT. This encodes CASSLVLGTDTQYF. Combining the CDR3 with reference TRBV7-8 and TRBJ2-3 gives the whole variable domain GAGVSQSPRYKVAKRGQDVALRCDPISGHVSLFWYQQALGQGPEFLTYFQNEAQLDKSGLPSDRFFAERPEGSVSTLKIQRTQQEDSAVYLCASSLVLGTDTQYFGPGTRLTVL.

The chain is built from TRBV28 and TRBJ2-4; TRBD1 matches 7 bases. CDR3 size: 14 residues. Unmatched junction bases numbered 7, after V lost 5 bases and J lost 6 bases. Germline lookup yields CDR1 MDHEN and CDR2 SYDVKM. The CDR3 coding sequence is TGTGCCAGCAGTCCCGGGACAGCCTCAAACATTCAGTACTTC. Amino acid sequence: CASSPGTASNIQYF. Full variable domain (rest looked up from reference TRBV28 and TRBJ2-4): DVKVTQSSRYLVKRTGEKVFLECVQDMDHENMFWYRQDPGLGLRLIYFSYDVKMKEKGDIPEGYSVSREKKERFSLILESASTNQTSMYLCASSPGTASNIQYFGAGTRLSVL.

The gene calls are TRBV25-1 and TRBJ2-1; D is perhaps TRBD1 (6 bases). The CDR3 contains 14 residues. Germline CDR1 reads MGHDK; CDR2 reads SYGVNS. Trimming stripped 6 bases from V and 4 bases from J, with 13 bases between. DNA of the CDR3: TGTGCCAGCAGCGAACAGGGCGTATACAATGAGCAGTTCTTC. It encodes CASSEQGVYNEQFF.

This clonotype was observed a handful of times. V and J are TRBV7-9 and TRBJ1-2, with TRBD1 identical over 11 bases. The CDR3 sequence is 14 residues long. CDR1 SEHNR and CDR2 FQNEAQ come from the germline V gene (reference sequence). V trimming: 7 bases; J trimming: 8 bases; junction bases outside the gene matches: 9. The CDR3 DNA sequence: TGTGCCAGCAACCCGGGACAGGGGGGCTTGGGCTACACCTTC. This codes for CASNPGQGGLGYTF. Full variable domain (rest looked up from reference TRBV7-9 and TRBJ1-2): DTGVSQNPRHKITKRGQNVTFRCDPISEHNRLYWYRQTLGQGPEFLTYFQNEAQLEKSRLLSDRFSAERPKGSFSTLEIQRTEQGDSAMYLCASNPGQGGLGYTFGSGTRLTVV.

The chain has TRBV5-1 and TRBJ1-5, with a possible D match to TRBD1 (6 bases). The CDR3 is made up of 16 amino acids. The germline V gene has CDR1 SGHRS and CDR2 YFSETQ. V lost 0 bases and J 2 bases, leaving 12 bases between the germline ends. The CDR3 protein is CASSLGTGTRNQPQHF. CDR3 coding DNA: TGCGCCAGCAGCTTGGGCACCGGGACACGCAATCAGCCCCAGCATTTT. Full variable domain (missing parts from reference TRBV5-1 and TRBJ1-5): KAGVTQTPRYLIKTRGQQVTLSCSPISGHRSVSWYQQTPGQGLQFLFEYFSETQRNKGNFPGRFSGRQFSNSRSEMNVSTLELGDSALYLCASSLGTGTRNQPQHFGDGTRLSIL.

The rearrangement links TRBV7-9 to TRBJ2-1; D unresolved. Germline lookup yields CDR1 SEHNR and CDR2 FQNEAQ (reference sequence). Trimming shortened V by 5 bases and J by 5 bases, and 4 bases separated the two germline ends. CDR3 size: 11 residues. The CDR3 DNA is TGTGCCAGCAGCCGGCACAATGAGCAGTTCTTC. This encodes CASSRHNEQFF.

The chain combines TRBV25-1 with TRBJ2-5; D is perhaps TRBD2 (5 bases). Trimming shortened V by 2 bases and J by 4 bases, and 8 bases separated the two germline ends. Germline V gene lookup returns CDR1 MGHDK and CDR2 SYGVNS. This CDR3 is 13 amino acids long. The CDR3 here is CASSERDRETQYF. The CDR3 nucleotides read TGTGCCAGCAGTGAACGGGATAGAGAGACCCAGTACTTC.